This T cell receptor beta chain is from a study of blood T cells in healthy people across ages. V was pared by 3 bases and J by 2 bases, with 10 bases between. The germline V gene has CDR1 SQVTM and CDR2 ANQGSEA. CDR3 length: 13 amino acids. A J-beta primer mix and a sample-barcoded 5' primer were used in a second PCR of roughly 6 to 11 cycles. MiXCR, applied by TCRdb to the 5' RACE reads, yields one record per CDR3 protein. The sample has 1.5 million to 2 million distinct CDR3 sequences; roughly 52% are singletons. The chain is built from TRBV29-1 and TRBJ2-5; D unresolved. Sequenced material: blood. This receptor was obtained from a woman aged 40-49 years in good health. Written as DNA, the CDR3 is TGCAGCGTTGAGTTCTGGGCGCAAGAGACCCAGTACTTC. Protein sequence: CSVEFWAQETQYF.